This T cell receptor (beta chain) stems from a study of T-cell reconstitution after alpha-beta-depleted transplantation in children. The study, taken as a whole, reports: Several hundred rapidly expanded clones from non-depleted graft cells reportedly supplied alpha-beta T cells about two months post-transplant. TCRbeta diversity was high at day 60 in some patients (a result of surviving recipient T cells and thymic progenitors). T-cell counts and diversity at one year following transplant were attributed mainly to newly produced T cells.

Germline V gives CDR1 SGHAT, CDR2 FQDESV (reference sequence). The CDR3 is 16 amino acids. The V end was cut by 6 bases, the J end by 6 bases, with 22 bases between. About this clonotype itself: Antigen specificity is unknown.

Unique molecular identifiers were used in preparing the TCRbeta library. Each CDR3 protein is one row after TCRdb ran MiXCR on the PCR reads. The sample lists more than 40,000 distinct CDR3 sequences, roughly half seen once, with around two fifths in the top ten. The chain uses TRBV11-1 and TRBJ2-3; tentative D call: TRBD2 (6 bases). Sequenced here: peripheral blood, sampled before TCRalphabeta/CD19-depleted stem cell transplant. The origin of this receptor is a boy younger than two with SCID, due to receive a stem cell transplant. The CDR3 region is CASSTPREVLRDTQYF. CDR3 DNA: TGTGCCAGCAGTACTCCCAGGGAGGTGCTTCGGGATACGCAGTATTTT.